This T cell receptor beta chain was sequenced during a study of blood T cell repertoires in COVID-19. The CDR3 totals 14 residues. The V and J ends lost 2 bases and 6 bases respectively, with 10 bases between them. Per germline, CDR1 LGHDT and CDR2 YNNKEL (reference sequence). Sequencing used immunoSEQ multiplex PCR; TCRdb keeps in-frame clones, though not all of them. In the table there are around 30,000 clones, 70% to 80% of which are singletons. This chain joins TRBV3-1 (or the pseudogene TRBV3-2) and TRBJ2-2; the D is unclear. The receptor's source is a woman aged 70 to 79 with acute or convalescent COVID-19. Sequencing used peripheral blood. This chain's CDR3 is CASSQSPAAGELFF. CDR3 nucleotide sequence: TGTGCCAGCAGCCAATCCCCTGCGGCCGGGGAGCTGTTTTTT.